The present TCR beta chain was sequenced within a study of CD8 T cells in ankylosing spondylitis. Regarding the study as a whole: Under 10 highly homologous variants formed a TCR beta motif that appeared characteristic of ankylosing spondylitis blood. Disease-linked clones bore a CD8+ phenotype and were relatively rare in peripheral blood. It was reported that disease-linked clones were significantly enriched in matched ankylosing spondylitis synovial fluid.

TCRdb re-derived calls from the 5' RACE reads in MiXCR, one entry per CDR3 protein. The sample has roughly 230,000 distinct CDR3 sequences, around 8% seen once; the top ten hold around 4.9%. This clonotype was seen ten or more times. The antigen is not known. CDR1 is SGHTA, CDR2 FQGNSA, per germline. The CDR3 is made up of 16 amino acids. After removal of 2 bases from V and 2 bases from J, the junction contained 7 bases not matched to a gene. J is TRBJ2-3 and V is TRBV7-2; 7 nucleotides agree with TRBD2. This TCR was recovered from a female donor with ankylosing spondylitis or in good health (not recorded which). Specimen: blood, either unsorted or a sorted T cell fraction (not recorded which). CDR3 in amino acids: CASSLPTSVYTDTQYF. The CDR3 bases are TGTGCCAGCAGCTTACCCACTAGCGTATACACAGATACGCAGTATTTT.